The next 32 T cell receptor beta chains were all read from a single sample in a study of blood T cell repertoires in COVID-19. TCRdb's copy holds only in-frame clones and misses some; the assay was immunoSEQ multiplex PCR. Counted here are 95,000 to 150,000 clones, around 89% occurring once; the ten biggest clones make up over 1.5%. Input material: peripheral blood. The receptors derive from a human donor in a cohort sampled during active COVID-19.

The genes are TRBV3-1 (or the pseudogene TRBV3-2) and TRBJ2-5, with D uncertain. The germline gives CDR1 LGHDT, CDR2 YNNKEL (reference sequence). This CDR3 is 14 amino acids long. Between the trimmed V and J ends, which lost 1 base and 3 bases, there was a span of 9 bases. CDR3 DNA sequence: TGTGCCAGCAGCCAAGTCTATTCTAAAGAGACCCAGTACTTC. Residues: CASSQVYSKETQYF.

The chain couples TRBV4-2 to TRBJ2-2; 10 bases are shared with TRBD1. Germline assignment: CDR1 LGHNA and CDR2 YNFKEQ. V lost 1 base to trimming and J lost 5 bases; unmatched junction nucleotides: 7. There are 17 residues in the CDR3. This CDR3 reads CASSQASGTGATGELFF. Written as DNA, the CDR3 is TGTGCCAGCAGCCAAGCTTCCGGGACAGGGGCTACCGGGGAGCTGTTTTTT.

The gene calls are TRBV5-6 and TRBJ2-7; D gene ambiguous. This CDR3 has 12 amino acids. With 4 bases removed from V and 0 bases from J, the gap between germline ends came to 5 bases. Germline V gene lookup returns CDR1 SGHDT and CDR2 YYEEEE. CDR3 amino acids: CASSLLSYEQYF. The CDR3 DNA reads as TGTGCCAGCAGCCTACTCTCCTACGAGCAGTACTTC.

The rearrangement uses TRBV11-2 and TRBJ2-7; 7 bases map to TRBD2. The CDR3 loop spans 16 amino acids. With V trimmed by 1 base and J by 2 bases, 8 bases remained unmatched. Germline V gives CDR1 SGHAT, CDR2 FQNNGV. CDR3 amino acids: CASSLGGFRGAYEQYF. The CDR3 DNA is TGTGCCAGCAGCTTAGGAGGGTTTCGGGGGGCCTACGAGCAGTACTTC.

CDR3 loop: CASSYRDRVYEQYF. As DNA, the CDR3 is TGTGCCAGCAGCTACCGGGACAGAGTCTACGAGCAGTACTTC. The genes are TRBV5-6 and TRBJ2-7; TRBD1 agrees at 7 bases. This CDR3 region has 14 residues. Germline CDR1 reads SGHDT; CDR2 reads YYEEEE. Trimming removed 3 bases from V and 3 bases from J; junction bases left unmatched: 6.

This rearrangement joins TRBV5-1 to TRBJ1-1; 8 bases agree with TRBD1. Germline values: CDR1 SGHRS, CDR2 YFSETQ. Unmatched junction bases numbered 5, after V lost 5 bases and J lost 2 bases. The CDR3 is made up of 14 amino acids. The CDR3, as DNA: TGCGCCAGCAGTGACCAGGGGGCCAACACTGAAGCTTTCTTT. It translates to CASSDQGANTEAFF. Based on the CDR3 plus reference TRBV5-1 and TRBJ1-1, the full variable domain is KAGVTQTPRYLIKTRGQQVTLSCSPISGHRSVSWYQQTPGQGLQFLFEYFSETQRNKGNFPGRFSGRQFSNSRSEMNVSTLELGDSALYLCASSDQGANTEAFFGQGTRLTVV.

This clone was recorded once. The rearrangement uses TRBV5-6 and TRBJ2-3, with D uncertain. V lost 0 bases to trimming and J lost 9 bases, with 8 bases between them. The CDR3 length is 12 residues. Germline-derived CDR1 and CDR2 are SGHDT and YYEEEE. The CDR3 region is CASSLAPQTQYF. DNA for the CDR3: TGTGCCAGCAGCTTGGCCCCACAAACGCAGTATTTT.

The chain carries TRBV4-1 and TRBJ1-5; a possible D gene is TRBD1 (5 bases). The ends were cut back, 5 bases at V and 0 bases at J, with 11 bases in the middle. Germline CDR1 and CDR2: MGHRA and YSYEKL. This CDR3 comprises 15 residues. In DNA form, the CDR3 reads TGCGCCAGCAGCGACAGCACATATAGCAATCAGCCCCAGCATTTT. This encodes CASSDSTYSNQPQHF.

The CDR3 spells CASSFKRQGAADTQYF. For the CDR3, the DNA is TGTGCCAGCAGCTTTAAAAGACAGGGGGCGGCAGATACGCAGTATTTT. The chain couples TRBV7-9 to TRBJ2-3, with 10 positions matching TRBD1. The CDR3 is made up of 16 amino acids. V lost 3 bases to trimming and J lost 4 bases; unmatched junction nucleotides: 7. CDR1 is SEHNR, CDR2 FQNEAQ, per germline (reference sequence).

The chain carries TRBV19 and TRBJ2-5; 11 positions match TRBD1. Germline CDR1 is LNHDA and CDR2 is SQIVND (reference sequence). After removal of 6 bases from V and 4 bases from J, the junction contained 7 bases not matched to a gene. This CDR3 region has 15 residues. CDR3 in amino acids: CASSLGQGGGETQYF. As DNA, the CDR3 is TGTGCCAGTAGCCTGGGACAGGGGGGTGGAGAGACCCAGTACTTC.

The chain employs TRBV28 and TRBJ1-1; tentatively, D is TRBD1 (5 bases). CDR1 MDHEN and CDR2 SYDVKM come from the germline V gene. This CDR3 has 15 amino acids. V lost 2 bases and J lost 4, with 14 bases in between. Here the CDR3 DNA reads TGTGCCAGCAGTTTAATTCGGGGGGTCGCCACTGAAGCTTTCTTT. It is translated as CASSLIRGVATEAFF.

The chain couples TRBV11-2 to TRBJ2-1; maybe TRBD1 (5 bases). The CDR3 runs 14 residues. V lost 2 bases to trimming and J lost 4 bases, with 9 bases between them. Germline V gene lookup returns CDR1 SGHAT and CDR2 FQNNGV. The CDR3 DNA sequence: TGTGCCAGCAGCTTAATGGACACATACAATGAGCAGTTCTTC. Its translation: CASSLMDTYNEQFF.

The CDR3 nucleotides read TGCGCCAGCAGCTTACGAGCCAACCCCCGGGACAGTACGACCTACGAGCAGTACTTC. Translation: CASSLRANPRDSTTYEQYF. The J gene is TRBJ2-7, the V gene TRBV5-1; 7 nucleotides line up with TRBD1. The CDR3 has 19 residues. CDR1 and CDR2 from the germline V gene are SGHRS and YFSETQ. Trimming at V came to 2 bases and at J to 2 bases, leaving 19 bases not matched to a gene. The full variable domain, completed using reference TRBV5-1 and TRBJ2-7, is KAGVTQTPRYLIKTRGQQVTLSCSPISGHRSVSWYQQTPGQGLQFLFEYFSETQRNKGNFPGRFSGRQFSNSRSEMNVSTLELGDSALYLCASSLRANPRDSTTYEQYFGPGTRLTVT.

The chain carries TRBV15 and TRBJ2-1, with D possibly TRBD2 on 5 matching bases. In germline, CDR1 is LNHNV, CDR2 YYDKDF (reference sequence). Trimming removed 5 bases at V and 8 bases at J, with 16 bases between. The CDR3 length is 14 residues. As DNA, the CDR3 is TGTGCCACCAGCCCCCGGGGAATAAGGGATGAGCAGTTCTTC. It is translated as CATSPRGIRDEQFF.

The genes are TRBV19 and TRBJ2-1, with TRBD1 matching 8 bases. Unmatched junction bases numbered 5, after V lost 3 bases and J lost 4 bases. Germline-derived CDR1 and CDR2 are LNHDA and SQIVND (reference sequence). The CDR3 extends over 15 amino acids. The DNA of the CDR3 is TGTGCCAGTAGTATTGGCAGGGGGCTATACAATGAGCAGTTCTTC. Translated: CASSIGRGLYNEQFF.

The CDR3 bases are TGTGCCAGTAGTAGTAGCGTTGGGAGAAACATTCAGTACTTC. It codes for CASSSSVGRNIQYF. J is TRBJ2-4 and V is TRBV19, with a tentative D call TRBD2 (5 bases). CDR3 size: 14 residues. Germline V gene lookup returns CDR1 LNHDA and CDR2 SQIVND (reference sequence). The V gene lost 4 bases and the J gene lost 6 bases, with 13 bases spanning the gap.

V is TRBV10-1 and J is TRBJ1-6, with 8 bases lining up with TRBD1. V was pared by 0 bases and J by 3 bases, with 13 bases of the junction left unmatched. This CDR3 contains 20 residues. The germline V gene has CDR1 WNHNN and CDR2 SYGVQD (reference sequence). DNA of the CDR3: TGCGCCAGCAGTGAGTCGAGGTCCACAGGGGGGGCCTACTATAATTCACCCCTCCACTTT. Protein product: CASSESRSTGGAYYNSPLHF.

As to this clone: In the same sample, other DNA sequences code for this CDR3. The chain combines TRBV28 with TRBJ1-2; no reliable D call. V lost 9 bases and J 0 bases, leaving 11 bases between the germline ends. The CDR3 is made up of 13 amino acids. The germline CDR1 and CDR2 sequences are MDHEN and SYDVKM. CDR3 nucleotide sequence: TGTGCCAGTAAGGAGGGAGCTAACTATGGCTACACCTTC. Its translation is CASKEGANYGYTF.

CDR3 DNA: TGTGCCAGCAGCCATATCACAGCTGAAGCTTTCTTT. Translation: CASSHITAEAFF. This chain connects TRBV3-1 (or the pseudogene TRBV3-2) to TRBJ1-1; D uncertain. V lost 3 bases to trimming and J lost 6 bases, with 8 bases between them. CDR1 and CDR2 from the germline V gene are LGHDT and YNNKEL (reference sequence). This CDR3 comprises 12 residues.

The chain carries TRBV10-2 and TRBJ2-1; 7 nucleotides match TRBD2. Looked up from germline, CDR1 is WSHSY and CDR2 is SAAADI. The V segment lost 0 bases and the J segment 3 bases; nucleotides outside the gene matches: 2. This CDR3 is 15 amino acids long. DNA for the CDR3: TGCGCCAGCAGTGAGTCACGCGGGGGCTACAATGAGCAGTTCTTC. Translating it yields CASSESRGGYNEQFF.

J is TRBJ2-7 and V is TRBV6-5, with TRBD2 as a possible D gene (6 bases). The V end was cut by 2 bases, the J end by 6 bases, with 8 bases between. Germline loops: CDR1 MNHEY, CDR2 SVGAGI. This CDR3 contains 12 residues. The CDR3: CASSYMGGEQYF. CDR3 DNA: TGTGCCAGCAGTTACATGGGAGGCGAGCAGTACTTC.

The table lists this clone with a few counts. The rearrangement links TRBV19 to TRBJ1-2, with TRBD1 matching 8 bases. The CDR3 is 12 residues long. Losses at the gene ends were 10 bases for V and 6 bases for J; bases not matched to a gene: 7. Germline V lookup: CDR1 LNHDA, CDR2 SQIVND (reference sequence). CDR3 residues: CATLDRANGYTF. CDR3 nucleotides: TGTGCCACTTTGGACAGGGCCAATGGCTACACCTTC.

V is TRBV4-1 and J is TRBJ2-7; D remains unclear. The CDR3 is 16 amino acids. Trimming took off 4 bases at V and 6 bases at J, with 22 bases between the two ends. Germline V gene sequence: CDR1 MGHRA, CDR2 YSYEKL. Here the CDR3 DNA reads TGCGCCAGCAGCCCTACCGCCACGAGAGGTATAGGCGAGCAGTACTTC. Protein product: CASSPTATRGIGEQYF.

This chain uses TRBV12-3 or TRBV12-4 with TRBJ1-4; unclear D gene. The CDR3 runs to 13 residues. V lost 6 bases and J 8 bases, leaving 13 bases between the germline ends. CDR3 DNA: TGTGCCAGCAGATCGCCAGCGACGGAAAAACTGTTTTTT. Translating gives CASRSPATEKLFF.

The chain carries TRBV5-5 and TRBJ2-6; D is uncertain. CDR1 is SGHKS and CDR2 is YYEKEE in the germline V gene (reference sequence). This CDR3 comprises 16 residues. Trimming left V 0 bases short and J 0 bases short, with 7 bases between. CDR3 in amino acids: CASSLDHPSGANVLTF. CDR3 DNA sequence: TGTGCCAGCAGCTTGGATCATCCCTCTGGGGCCAACGTCCTGACTTTC.

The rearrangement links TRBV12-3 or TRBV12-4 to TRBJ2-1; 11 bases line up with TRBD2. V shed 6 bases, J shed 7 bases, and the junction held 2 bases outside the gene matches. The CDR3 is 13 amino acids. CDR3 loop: CASSLAGGNEQFF. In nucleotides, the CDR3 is TGTGCCAGCAGCCTAGCGGGAGGAAATGAGCAGTTCTTC.

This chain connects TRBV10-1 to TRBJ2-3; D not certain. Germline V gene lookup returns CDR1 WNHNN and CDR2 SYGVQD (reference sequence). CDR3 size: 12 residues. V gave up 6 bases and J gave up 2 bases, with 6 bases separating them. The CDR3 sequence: CASSYSTDTQYF. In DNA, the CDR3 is TGCGCCAGCAGCTATTCCACAGATACGCAGTATTTT.

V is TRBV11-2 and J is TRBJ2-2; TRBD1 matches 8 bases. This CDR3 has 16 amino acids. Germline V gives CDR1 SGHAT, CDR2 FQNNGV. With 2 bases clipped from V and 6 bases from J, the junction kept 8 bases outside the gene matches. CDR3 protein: CASSLLSRGRSGELFF. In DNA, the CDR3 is TGTGCCAGCAGCTTATTATCCAGGGGGCGATCCGGGGAGCTGTTTTTT.

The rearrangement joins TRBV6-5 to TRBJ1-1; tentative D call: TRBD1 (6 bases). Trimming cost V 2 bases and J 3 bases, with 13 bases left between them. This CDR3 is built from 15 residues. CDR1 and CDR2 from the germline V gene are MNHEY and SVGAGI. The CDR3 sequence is CASSYVGGRDTEAFF. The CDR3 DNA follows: TGTGCCAGCAGTTACGTAGGGGGACGAGACACTGAAGCTTTCTTT.

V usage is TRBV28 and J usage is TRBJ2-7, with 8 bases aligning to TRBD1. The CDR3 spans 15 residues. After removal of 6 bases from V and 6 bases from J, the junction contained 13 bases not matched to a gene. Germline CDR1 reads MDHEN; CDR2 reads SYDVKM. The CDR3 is CASSPQGALKGEQYF. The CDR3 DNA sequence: TGTGCCAGCAGCCCTCAGGGGGCGTTAAAGGGCGAGCAGTACTTC.

This chain's CDR3 is CASSHGTGAGNIQYF. For the CDR3, the DNA is TGTGCCAGCAGCCACGGGACAGGGGCCGGGAACATTCAGTACTTC. This chain links TRBV3-1 (or the pseudogene TRBV3-2) with TRBJ2-4, with TRBD1 matching 10 bases. This CDR3 is built from 15 residues. Germline assignment: CDR1 LGHDT and CDR2 YNNKEL (reference sequence). The trim removed 3 bases at V and 7 bases at J, leaving 6 bases unmatched.

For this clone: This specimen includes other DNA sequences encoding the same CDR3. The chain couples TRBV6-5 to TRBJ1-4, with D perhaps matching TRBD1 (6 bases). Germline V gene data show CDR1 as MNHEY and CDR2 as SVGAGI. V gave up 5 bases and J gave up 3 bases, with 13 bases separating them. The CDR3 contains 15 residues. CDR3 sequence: CASSRDILANEKLFF. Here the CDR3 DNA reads TGTGCCAGCAGTCGGGACATTCTGGCTAATGAAAAACTGTTTTTT.